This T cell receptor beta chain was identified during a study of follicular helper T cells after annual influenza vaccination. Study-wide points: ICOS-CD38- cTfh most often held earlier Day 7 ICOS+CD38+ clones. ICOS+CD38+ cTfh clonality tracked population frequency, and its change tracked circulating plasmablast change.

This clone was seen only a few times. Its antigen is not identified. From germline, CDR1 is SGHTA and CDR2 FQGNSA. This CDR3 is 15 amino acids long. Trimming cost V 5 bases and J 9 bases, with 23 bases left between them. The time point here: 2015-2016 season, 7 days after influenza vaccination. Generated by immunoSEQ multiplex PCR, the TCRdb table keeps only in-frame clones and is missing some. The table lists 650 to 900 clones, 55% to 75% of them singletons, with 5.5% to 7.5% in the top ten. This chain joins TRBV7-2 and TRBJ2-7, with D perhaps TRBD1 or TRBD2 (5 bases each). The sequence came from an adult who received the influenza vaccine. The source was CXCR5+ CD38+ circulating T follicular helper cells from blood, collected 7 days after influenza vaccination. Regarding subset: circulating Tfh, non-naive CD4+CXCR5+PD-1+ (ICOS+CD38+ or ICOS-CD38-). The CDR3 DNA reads TGTGCCAGCAGCCAAAAGGGGAGATCAGGCGGGCGGCAGTACTTC. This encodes CASSQKGRSGGRQYF. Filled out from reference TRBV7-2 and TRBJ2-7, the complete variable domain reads GAGVSQSPSNKVTEKGKDVELRCDPISGHTALYWYRQSLGQGLEFLIYFQGNSAPDKSGLPSDRFSAERTGGSVSTLTIQRTQQEDSAVYLCASSQKGRSGGRQYFGPGTRLTVT.